The clone carrying this T cell receptor beta chain was detected ten times or more. Its antigen is as yet unknown. Germline V gives CDR1 SGHDT, CDR2 YYEEEE. Trimming took 6 bases from V and 5 from J; bases not matched to a gene: 15. The CDR3 totals 17 residues. Axillary draining lymph nodes of breast cancer patients supplied the node samples. The sample belongs to a study of breast tumors, draining lymph nodes, adjacent tissues. MiXCR was run by TCRdb on the multiplex PCR reads, yielding one entry per CDR3 protein. This table holds about 130,000 distinct CDR3 sequences, approximately 20% found once. Study observations and caveats: Tumor repertoires ranked between lymph nodes and nontumor tissue in diversity, with V and J gene preferences. Luminal-like breast cancer showed significantly higher tumor–nontumor repertoire similarity than basal-like.

The sequence was collected from a female donor with breast cancer. Some clones in this sample may be carry-over from other donors' samples. The chain links TRBV5-6 to TRBJ2-5; 11 bases map to TRBD2. The sequencing sample was made of axillary lymph node tissue. The CDR3 is CASITWGGLAGGETQYF. CDR3 DNA sequence: TGTGCCAGCATCACCTGGGGGGGGCTAGCGGGGGGCGAGACCCAGTACTTC.